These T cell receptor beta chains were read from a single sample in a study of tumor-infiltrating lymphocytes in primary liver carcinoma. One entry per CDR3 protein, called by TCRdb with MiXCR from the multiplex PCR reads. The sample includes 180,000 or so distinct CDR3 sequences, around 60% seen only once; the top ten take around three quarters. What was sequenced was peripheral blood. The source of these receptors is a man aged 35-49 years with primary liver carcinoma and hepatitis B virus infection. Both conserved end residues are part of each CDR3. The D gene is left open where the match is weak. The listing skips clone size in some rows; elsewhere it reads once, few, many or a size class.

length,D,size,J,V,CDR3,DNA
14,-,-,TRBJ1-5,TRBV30,CAWRGAVSDQPQHF,TGTGCCTGGAGGGGCGCAGTATCGGATCAGCCCCAGCATTTT
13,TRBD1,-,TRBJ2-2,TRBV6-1,CASRGGGTGVLFF,TGTGCCAGCAGAGGGGGCGGCACCGGGGTGCTGTTTTTT
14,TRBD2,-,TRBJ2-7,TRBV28,CASSRLAGQAEQYF,TGTGCCAGCAGTAGACTAGCGGGGCAGGCCGAGCAGTACTTC
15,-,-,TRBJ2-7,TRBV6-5,CASSPDRLTSYEQYF,TGTGCCAGCAGTCCAGACCGATTAACCTCCTACGAGCAGTACTTC
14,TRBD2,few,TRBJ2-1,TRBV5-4,CASSWGGREDEQFF,TGTGCCAGCAGCTGGGGAGGCCGGGAGGATGAGCAGTTCTTC
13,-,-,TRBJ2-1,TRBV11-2,CASRKLGDNEQFF,TGTGCCAGCAGAAAGCTGGGGGACAATGAGCAGTTCTTC
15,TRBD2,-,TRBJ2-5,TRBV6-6,CASNGLAGRQETQYF,TGTGCCAGCAATGGACTAGCGGGTAGGCAAGAGACCCAGTACTTC
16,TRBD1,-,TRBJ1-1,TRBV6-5,CASSYGTGTGVTEASF,TGTGCCAGCAGTTACGGAACCGGGACAGGGGTTACTGAAGCTTCCTTT
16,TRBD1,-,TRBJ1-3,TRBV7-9,CASSLDRGTFGNTIYF,TGTGCCAGCAGCTTGGACAGGGGAACATTTGGAAACACCATATATTTT
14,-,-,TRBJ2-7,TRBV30,CAWSGGAWVGEQCF,TGTGCCTGGAGCGGAGGGGCATGGGTCGGCGAGCAGTGCTTC
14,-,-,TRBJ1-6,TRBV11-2,CASSPGWYNSPLHF,TGTGCAAGCAGCCCGGGCTGGTATAATTCACCCCTCCACTTT
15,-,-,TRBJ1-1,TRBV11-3,CAGSPQGARNTEAFF,TGTGCCGGCAGCCCCCAAGGGGCACGGAACACTGAAGCTTTCTTT
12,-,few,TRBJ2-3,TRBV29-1,CSVDRSTDTQYF,TGCAGCGTTGATCGCAGCACAGATACGCAGTATTTT
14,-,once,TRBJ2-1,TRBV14,CASSPGWPYNEQFF,TGTGCCAGCAGCCCAGGATGGCCCTACAATGAGCAGTTCTTC
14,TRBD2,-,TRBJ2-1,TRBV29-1,CSAATSGRLDEQFF,TGCAGCGCCGCCACGAGCGGGAGATTGGATGAGCAGTTCTTC
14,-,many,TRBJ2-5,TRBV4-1,CASSQSGGKETQYF,TGCGCCAGCAGCCAATCGGGCGGAAAAGAGACCCAGTACTTC
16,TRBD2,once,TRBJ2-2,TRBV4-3,CASRQGRAGCPGELFF,TGCGCCAGCAGGCAAGGGAGAGCGGGATGTCCCGGGGAGCTGTTTTTT
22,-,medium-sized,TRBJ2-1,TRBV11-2,CASSLSYRGPVKQVRSYNEQFF,TGTGCCAGCAGCCTCTCCTACCGGGGTCCCGTGAAACAGGTTCGCTCCTACAATGAGCAGTTCTTC